The 20 T cell receptor beta chains reported below all come from one sample, sequenced in a study of blood T cell repertoires in COVID-19. Using immunoSEQ multiplex PCR, the repertoire was profiled, and TCRdb retains in-frame clones only, with some absent. The table records some 300,000 clones, roughly nine tenths of them present only once. Sequencing was done on a sample of PBMCs or T cells enriched from blood (not recorded which). The receptors were sampled from a woman in her twenties or thirties who had recovered from COVID-19.

The rearrangement links TRBV5-5 to TRBJ1-5; maybe TRBD1 (6 bases). CDR3 length equals 15 residues. Germline V lookup: CDR1 SGHKS, CDR2 YYEKEE (reference sequence). The V end was cut by 4 bases, the J end by 1 base, with 12 bases between. The CDR3 spells CASSLDSLSNQPQHF. The CDR3 region has the DNA TGTGCCAGCAGCCTGGACAGCCTGAGCAATCAGCCCCAGCATTTT.

This clone was seen a handful of times. The V call is TRBV16, the J call TRBJ1-5; D is unresolved. Deletions cut 4 bases from V and 4 bases from J, with 5 bases between. The germline CDR1 and CDR2 sequences are KGHSY and FQNENV. This CDR3 is built from 12 residues. For the CDR3, the DNA is TGTGCCAGCAGCCCACTTAATCAGCCCCAGCATTTT. This gives the protein CASSPLNQPQHF.

In its sample, this clone was seen once. The chain has TRBV18 and TRBJ1-2; tentative D call: TRBD1 (5 bases). Trimming shortened V by 5 bases and J by 2 bases, and 15 bases separated the two germline ends. Germline CDR1 reads KGHSH; CDR2 reads LQKENI. This CDR3 is built from 15 residues. CDR3 protein: CASSKDIPHNYGYTF. In DNA, the CDR3 is TGTGCCAGCTCAAAGGACATACCCCACAACTATGGCTACACCTTC.

The V gene is TRBV5-1, the J gene TRBJ1-4; D ambiguous. The CDR3 sequence is 14 residues long. Between the trimmed V and J ends, which lost 5 bases and 5 bases, there was a span of 13 bases. Germline V gives CDR1 SGHRS, CDR2 YFSETQ. The CDR3 DNA sequence: TGCGCCAGCAGGCGGGATGCGGAGAATGAAAAACTGTTTTTT. Amino acid sequence: CASRRDAENEKLFF. The full variable domain, rest sourced from reference TRBV5-1 and TRBJ1-4, is KAGVTQTPRYLIKTRGQQVTLSCSPISGHRSVSWYQQTPGQGLQFLFEYFSETQRNKGNFPGRFSGRQFSNSRSEMNVSTLELGDSALYLCASRRDAENEKLFFGSGTQLSVL.

The CDR3 spells CSVRGFEAFF. CDR3 nucleotides: TGCAGCGTGAGGGGGTTTGAAGCTTTCTTT. This rearrangement joins TRBV29-1 to TRBJ1-1; a weak D match, TRBD1 (6 bases). Germline CDR1 and CDR2: SQVTM and ANQGSEA. Trimming shortened V by 6 bases and J by 7 bases, and 9 bases separated the two germline ends. CDR3 size: 10 residues. The whole variable domain, filled in from reference TRBV29-1 and TRBJ1-1, reads SAVISQKPSRDICQRGTSLTIQCQVDSQVTMMFWYRQQPGQSLTLIATANQGSEATYESGFVIDKFPISRPNLTFSTLTVSNMSPEDSSIYLCSVRGFEAFFGQGTRLTVV.

As DNA, the CDR3 is TGTGCCAGCAGCAAAGGTACTAGCGGAAGATACAATGAGCAGTTCTTC. Its protein product is CASSKGTSGRYNEQFF. The chain has TRBV21-1 and TRBJ2-1; TRBD2 is taken as the D call from the table, unchecked against the DNA. TRBV21-1 represents a pseudogene. This CDR3 comprises 16 residues.

The rearrangement joins TRBV19 to TRBJ1-5; 10 bases line up with TRBD1. The CDR3 runs 15 residues. V lost 7 bases to trimming and J lost 7 bases; unmatched junction nucleotides: 10. Germline V gene sequence: CDR1 LNHDA, CDR2 SQIVND (reference sequence). In DNA form, the CDR3 reads TGTGCCAGTACCACTAGGGACAGGGGAGGACAGCCCCAGCATTTT. As protein: CASTTRDRGGQPQHF.

The chain has TRBV21-1 and TRBJ2-1; TRBD1, the table's D call, lacks a check against the DNA. TRBV21-1 is flagged as a pseudogene. The CDR3 loop spans 16 amino acids. The CDR3 nucleotides are TGTGCCAGCAGCAAAGCGGACAGGGGCTCCTACAATGAGCAGTTCTTC. Translated: CASSKADRGSYNEQFF.

CDR3 residues: CASSPRYFYGYTF. For the CDR3, the DNA is TGTGCCAGCTCCCCTAGGTACTTCTATGGCTACACCTTC. J is TRBJ1-2 and V is TRBV27, with D uncertain. The CDR3 is made up of 13 amino acids. Germline V CDR1 and CDR2: MNHEY, SMNVEV (reference sequence). Trimming took off 8 bases at V and 4 bases at J, with 14 bases between the two ends.

The chain is built from TRBV28 and TRBJ1-2, with TRBD1 identical over 9 bases. This CDR3 is built from 14 residues. Germline V gives CDR1 MDHEN, CDR2 SYDVKM. V was clipped by 5 bases and J by 7 bases; unmatched bases: 8. The CDR3 DNA follows: TGTGCCAGCAGTACACCACAGGGGGCGTTTGGCTACACCTTC. Translating gives CASSTPQGAFGYTF.

This chain joins TRBV4-1 and TRBJ2-5, with a weak D call TRBD1 (6 bases). The V gene's germline CDR1 is MGHRA and CDR2 YSYEKL. The CDR3 is 13 residues long. Trimming took 8 bases from V and 3 from J, leaving 13 bases between them. CDR3 DNA sequence: TGCGCCAGCCAAAAGAGGGGGAAAGAGACCCAGTACTTC. Protein: CASQKRGKETQYF.

This chain uses TRBV19 with TRBJ1-2, with 8 bases matching TRBD1. The V segment lost 4 bases and the J segment 2 bases; nucleotides outside the gene matches: 6. The CDR3 has 15 residues. Per germline, CDR1 LNHDA and CDR2 SQIVND (reference sequence). The CDR3 nucleotides read TGTGCCAGTAGTACACAGGGGGTACAGAACTATGGCTACACCTTC. Its protein is CASSTQGVQNYGYTF.

This chain uses TRBV5-1 with TRBJ2-7; D is ambiguous. The germline V and J ends were trimmed by 8 bases and 0 bases, with 12 bases remaining between them. This CDR3 has 13 amino acids. Per the germline V gene, CDR1 is SGHRS and CDR2 is YFSETQ. The chain's CDR3 is CASHDSNSYEQYF. The CDR3 DNA is TGCGCCAGTCACGACTCCAACTCCTACGAGCAGTACTTC.

V and J are TRBV5-1 and TRBJ2-7; 7 nucleotides line up with TRBD2. Germline-derived CDR1 and CDR2 are SGHRS and YFSETQ. The CDR3 extends over 14 amino acids. J gave up 3 bases and V 0 bases, and 3 bases lay outside the gene matches. The CDR3 nucleotides are TGCGCCAGCAGCTTGGAGGGACTAATCTACGAGCAGTACTTC. This sequence encodes CASSLEGLIYEQYF.

This clone was recorded only once. The chain links TRBV19 to TRBJ1-2; D might be TRBD1 (5 bases). V dropped 5 bases and J dropped 6 bases, with 16 bases sitting between them. There are 14 residues in the CDR3. CDR1 and CDR2 from the germline V gene are LNHDA and SQIVND (reference sequence). CDR3 sequence: CASSPRGGTNGYTF. The CDR3 region has the DNA TGTGCCAGTAGTCCCCGGGGGGGTACTAATGGCTACACCTTC.

The chain joins TRBV19 to TRBJ1-1; perhaps TRBD1 as D (5 bases). The CDR3 sequence is 13 residues long. The germline V and J ends were trimmed by 7 bases and 8 bases, with 17 bases remaining between them. Germline V gene data show CDR1 as LNHDA and CDR2 as SQIVND (reference sequence). The CDR3 protein is CASTIDPRTEAFF. DNA of the CDR3: TGTGCCAGTACCATAGACCCCAGGACAGAAGCTTTCTTT.

The CDR3 nucleotides are TGTGCCAGCAGCCGGACAGCTAATGAAAAACTGTTTTTT. Translated: CASSRTANEKLFF. V is TRBV7-9 and J is TRBJ1-4, with a possible D match to TRBD1 (6 bases). The CDR3 runs 13 residues. The V and J ends lost 5 bases and 3 bases respectively, with 7 bases between them. The germline CDR1 and CDR2 sequences are SEHNR and FQNEAQ (reference sequence).

The rearrangement links TRBV4-2 to TRBJ1-3, with 9 bases fitting TRBD1. V was pared by 2 bases and J by 8 bases, with 13 bases of the junction left unmatched. This CDR3 is built from 17 residues. The germline V gene has CDR1 LGHNA and CDR2 YNFKEQ. CDR3 coding DNA: TGTGCCAGCAGCCAACCTGCCGGGACAGGGTCCAGTCACACCATATATTTT. Its translation is CASSQPAGTGSSHTIYF.

V is TRBV11-3 and J is TRBJ2-1; 7 bases align to TRBD2. CDR1 and CDR2 (germline): SGHNT, YENEEA. There are 13 residues in the CDR3. V gave up 4 bases and J gave up 11 bases; unmatched junction bases: 8. CDR3 DNA: TGTGCCAGCAGCTCTGGGACTACCTTAAAGCAGTTCTTC. This translates into CASSSGTTLKQFF. The variable domain in full, with the rest retrieved from reference TRBV11-3 and TRBJ2-1, is EAGVVQSPRYKIIEKKQPVAFWCNPISGHNTLYWYLQNLGQGPELLIRYENEEAVDDSQLPKDRFSAERLKGVDSTLKIQPAELGDSAVYLCASSSGTTLKQFFGPGTRLTVL.

This rearrangement joins TRBV5-5 to TRBJ2-2, with D possibly being TRBD1 (6 bases). The CDR3 sequence is 17 residues long. Germline CDR1 and CDR2: SGHKS and YYEKEE (reference sequence). The germline V and J ends were trimmed by 4 bases and 1 base, with 17 bases remaining between them. The CDR3 coding sequence is TGTGCCAGCAGCCCCATCAGAGGGGGTAGGAACACCGGGGAGCTGTTTTTT. Translating gives CASSPIRGGRNTGELFF.